Each of the 23 T cell receptor beta chains below was sequenced from the same sample in a study of cytomegalovirus exposure and HLA in healthy donors. In the PCR, 60 Vbeta and 13 Jbeta primers were used. Some clones are missing from TCRdb's copy, which holds only in-frame ones; the method was immunoSEQ multiplex PCR. The sample yields about 170,000 clones, almost 80% seen once. Sample: PBMCs. The receptors were gathered from a woman aged 45 to 65 in good health and CMV-seropositive.

The CDR3 sequence is CASSRDRVVSGYTF. Written as DNA, the CDR3 is TGTGCCAGTAGCCGGGACAGGGTAGTAAGTGGCTACACCTTC. V gene TRBV19 combines with J gene TRBJ1-2; 9 bases agree with TRBD1. Trimming cost V 6 bases and J 7 bases; bases outside gene matches: 9. Germline CDR1 LNHDA, CDR2 SQIVND (reference sequence). This CDR3 has 14 amino acids. Full variable domain (rest looked up from reference TRBV19 and TRBJ1-2): DGGITQSPKYLFRKEGQNVTLSCEQNLNHDAMYWYRQDPGQGLRLIYYSQIVNDFQKGDIAEGYSVSREKKESFPLTVTSAQKNPTAFYLCASSRDRVVSGYTFGSGTRLTVV.

The chain couples TRBV10-1 to TRBJ2-7; 11 nucleotides match TRBD1. Trimming removed 3 bases from V and 5 bases from J; junction bases left unmatched: 9. Germline CDR1 and CDR2: WNHNN and SYGVQD (reference sequence). The CDR3 spans 16 residues. The CDR3 protein is CASSEFGQGAINEQYF. In DNA form, the CDR3 reads TGCGCCAGCAGTGAATTCGGACAGGGGGCAATAAACGAGCAGTACTTC.

CDR3 sequence reads: CASSIELLAEGEQFF. The CDR3 DNA follows: TGTGCCAGTAGTATAGAATTACTAGCGGAGGGTGAGCAGTTCTTC. The chain carries TRBV19 and TRBJ2-1; 8 nucleotides agree with TRBD2. CDR3 length equals 15 residues. Germline lookup yields CDR1 LNHDA and CDR2 SQIVND (reference sequence). The J segment lost 9 bases and the V segment lost 0 bases, leaving 7 bases of the junction unmatched.

The chain couples TRBV7-8 to TRBJ1-5, with 8 positions matching TRBD1. Trimming cost V 1 base and J 6 bases; bases outside gene matches: 8. The CDR3 runs to 16 residues. The germline V gene has CDR1 SGHVS and CDR2 FQNEAQ. The CDR3 DNA follows: TGTGCCAGCAGCTTAGTTGGCAGGGGGCTGATTCAGCCCCAGCATTTT. It yields the protein CASSLVGRGLIQPQHF. The full variable domain, with the rest looked up from reference TRBV7-8 and TRBJ1-5, is GAGVSQSPRYKVAKRGQDVALRCDPISGHVSLFWYQQALGQGPEFLTYFQNEAQLDKSGLPSDRFFAERPEGSVSTLKIQRTQQEDSAVYLCASSLVGRGLIQPQHFGDGTRLSIL.

The V and J genes are TRBV28 and TRBJ2-2; weak D call: TRBD1 (5 bases). V lost 5 bases and J lost 8, with 18 bases in between. CDR1 is MDHEN and CDR2 is SYDVKM in the germline V gene. CDR3 length equals 15 residues. CDR3: CASSPNDRGTGELFF. Written as DNA, the CDR3 is TGTGCCAGCAGTCCCAACGACAGAGGTACGGGGGAGCTGTTTTTT. Full variable domain (outside the CDR3, taken from reference TRBV28 and TRBJ2-2): DVKVTQSSRYLVKRTGEKVFLECVQDMDHENMFWYRQDPGLGLRLIYFSYDVKMKEKGDIPEGYSVSREKKERFSLILESASTNQTSMYLCASSPNDRGTGELFFGEGSRLTVL.

The chain carries TRBV28 and TRBJ2-7; 8 positions agree with TRBD1. This CDR3 comprises 13 residues. In germline, CDR1 is MDHEN, CDR2 SYDVKM. V shed 8 bases and J 6 bases; nucleotides not matched to a gene: 9. The CDR3 is CASLQTGESEQYF. CDR3 DNA sequence: TGTGCCAGCCTTCAGACAGGGGAAAGCGAGCAGTACTTC.

This chain joins TRBV9 and TRBJ2-3; unclear D gene. Germline lookup yields CDR1 SGDLS and CDR2 YYNGEE. The CDR3 extends over 14 amino acids. V dropped 2 bases and J dropped 8 bases, with 15 bases sitting between them. The CDR3 region is CASSVGPQMGTQYF. DNA of the CDR3: TGTGCCAGCAGCGTGGGCCCGCAAATGGGTACGCAGTATTTT.

This chain uses TRBV19 with TRBJ2-2, with D possibly TRBD2 on 6 matching bases. V was clipped by 8 bases and J by 4 bases, with 14 bases between them. Germline V gives CDR1 LNHDA, CDR2 SQIVND (reference sequence). There are 14 residues in the CDR3. CDR3 in amino acids: CASGLAGSTGELFF. CDR3 in DNA: TGTGCCAGTGGGCTGGCGGGGTCCACCGGGGAGCTGTTTTTT.

J is TRBJ2-7 and V is TRBV10-1, with TRBD2 as a possible D gene (5 bases). From germline, CDR1 is WNHNN and CDR2 SYGVQD (reference sequence). The CDR3 has 14 amino acids. V was shortened by 3 bases and J by 3 bases, with 12 bases between the two germline ends. The CDR3 sequence: CASSESGSGYEQYF. The CDR3 DNA is TGCGCCAGCAGTGAATCGGGCAGCGGCTACGAGCAGTACTTC.

The chain couples TRBV2 to TRBJ1-1; D is possibly TRBD1 (5 bases). The CDR3 extends over 13 amino acids. Trimming removed 5 bases at V and 4 bases at J, with 11 bases between. The germline gives CDR1 SNHLY, CDR2 FYNNEI. CDR3: CASSSQGLTEAFF. CDR3 DNA: TGTGCCAGCAGTTCTCAGGGTCTCACTGAAGCTTTCTTT.

This clone was observed a handful of times. The rearrangement uses TRBV20-1 and TRBJ2-1, with D possibly being TRBD1 (5 bases). V was trimmed by 6 bases and J by 5 bases, leaving 8 bases between them. Germline V gene lookup returns CDR1 DFQATT and CDR2 SNEGSKA (reference sequence). The CDR3 has 11 amino acids. The CDR3 DNA is TGCAGTGCCTCACAGGACAATGAGCAGTTCTTC. Translating it yields CSASQDNEQFF.

The CDR3 region has the DNA TGCGCCAGCAGCCTCCAGACAGGGTTCAACCACGAGCAGTACTTC. Translation: CASSLQTGFNHEQYF. The chain carries TRBV4-1 and TRBJ2-7, with 7 bases that match TRBD1. V shed 4 bases, J shed 5 bases, and the junction held 11 bases outside the gene matches. Germline V gene sequence: CDR1 MGHRA, CDR2 YSYEKL. CDR3 length: 15 amino acids.

V and J are TRBV6-6 and TRBJ2-7, with TRBD1 as a possible D gene (5 bases). This CDR3 has 13 residues. Germline CDR1 is MNHNY and CDR2 is SVGAGI (reference sequence). Trimming removed 6 bases at V and 7 bases at J, with 16 bases between. CDR3 coding DNA: TGTGCCAGCAGCCCCCGTAGCCCAGGGGAGCAGTACTTC. Protein sequence: CASSPRSPGEQYF.

The gene calls are TRBV19 and TRBJ2-7, with D maybe TRBD1 (5 bases). V gave up 6 bases and J gave up 7 bases, with 22 bases separating them. CDR3 length equals 15 residues. Germline CDR1 LNHDA, CDR2 SQIVND (reference sequence). DNA for the CDR3: TGTGCCAGTAGCCCCTACAGCAGGGATTCAGGGGAGCAGTACTTC. Translated: CASSPYSRDSGEQYF.

The table lists this clone with a few counts. The rearrangement joins TRBV5-1 to TRBJ2-5; D may be TRBD1 (6 bases). Germline-derived CDR1 and CDR2 are SGHRS and YFSETQ. This CDR3 comprises 14 residues. The ends were cut back, 4 bases at V and 5 bases at J, with 15 bases in the middle. The CDR3 loop is CASSPQGLLETQYF. The CDR3, as DNA: TGCGCCAGCAGCCCTCAGGGGTTGTTGGAGACCCAGTACTTC.

This clone occurred once. This chain joins TRBV2 and TRBJ2-1; the match to TRBD2 covers 10 bases. V was clipped by 5 bases and J by 3 bases; unmatched bases: 7. There are 16 residues in the CDR3. CDR1 and CDR2 from the germline V gene are SNHLY and FYNNEI. CDR3 bases: TGTGCCAGCAGTCTCCGAAGCGGGAGGGGCTACAATGAGCAGTTCTTC. Protein: CASSLRSGRGYNEQFF.

The chain uses TRBV18 and TRBJ1-2; a weak D match, TRBD1 (6 bases). The V end was cut by 5 bases, the J end by 10 bases, with 11 bases between. CDR1 is KGHSH, CDR2 LQKENI, per germline. CDR3 length: 11 amino acids. The CDR3, as DNA: TGTGCCAGCTCATCGGGACAAGTCTACACCTTC. This gives the protein CASSSGQVYTF.

The V and J genes are TRBV7-9 and TRBJ2-1, with a tentative D call TRBD2 (5 bases). The CDR3 loop spans 13 amino acids. Trimming removed 4 bases at V and 6 bases at J, with 10 bases between. Germline V gene data show CDR1 as SEHNR and CDR2 as FQNEAQ (reference sequence). The CDR3 sequence: CASSSTISNEQFF. The CDR3 nucleotides read TGTGCCAGCAGCTCGACTATCTCCAATGAGCAGTTCTTC.

This clone occurred many times. Other DNA sequences in this sample translate to the same CDR3. V and J are TRBV4-3 and TRBJ1-1; D not certain. V lost 0 bases, J lost 1 base, and 3 bases lay in between. The CDR3 runs 13 residues. Germline-derived CDR1 and CDR2 are LGHNA and YSLEER. CDR3 in amino acids: CASSQDRNTEAFF. CDR3 DNA: TGCGCCAGCAGCCAAGACAGGAACACTGAAGCTTTCTTT.

The chain links TRBV6-5 to TRBJ1-2; 9 bases map to TRBD1. Germline V gives CDR1 MNHEY, CDR2 SVGAGI. The CDR3 runs 15 residues. The trim removed 6 bases at V and 4 bases at J, leaving 9 bases unmatched. CDR3 region: CASSTPTGGSYGYTF. CDR3 nucleotides: TGTGCCAGCAGCACCCCGACAGGGGGGAGCTATGGCTACACCTTC.

The chain combines TRBV5-4 with TRBJ1-1, with 8 bases matching TRBD1. The CDR3 length is 15 residues. Germline V gene sequence: CDR1 SGHNT, CDR2 YYREEE (reference sequence). V shed 4 bases, J shed 6 bases, and the junction held 11 bases outside the gene matches. The CDR3, as DNA: TGTGCCAGCAGCCCTTACACAGGGGGGTCCGCTGAAGCTTTCTTT. Translating it yields CASSPYTGGSAEAFF. Full variable domain (rest looked up from reference TRBV5-4 and TRBJ1-1): ETGVTQSPTHLIKTRGQQVTLRCSSQSGHNTVSWYQQALGQGPQFIFQYYREEENGRGNFPPRFSGLQFPNYSSELNVNALELDDSALYLCASSPYTGGSAEAFFGQGTRLTVV.

This clone was observed once. The chain carries TRBV4-3 and TRBJ1-2, with 9 bases fitting TRBD1. The CDR3 runs to 16 residues. In germline, CDR1 is LGHNA, CDR2 YSLEER. Trimming cost V 4 bases and J 6 bases; bases outside gene matches: 12. As DNA, the CDR3 is TGCGCCAGCAGCCTTACCTTCGGGACAGGGAGTGATGGCTACACCTTC. Protein sequence: CASSLTFGTGSDGYTF.

The rearrangement joins TRBV27 to TRBJ2-5; D possibly corresponds to TRBD1 (5 bases). The V end was cut by 5 bases, the J end by 1 base, with 20 bases between. The germline V gene encodes CDR1 MNHEY and CDR2 SMNVEV (reference sequence). The CDR3 has 17 residues. This CDR3 is CASSTRQNIKTQETQYF. CDR3 nucleotide sequence: TGTGCCAGCAGTACAAGACAGAATATTAAGACCCAAGAGACCCAGTACTTC.